This T cell receptor (beta chain) came from a study of shared clonotypes between healthy human individuals. Donors were healthy HIV-negative adults without recently reported acute infections or vaccinations. Naive CD4+ cells were CD45RA-selected; the remaining cells were memory. This CDR3 has 11 amino acids. Trimming removed 2 bases at V and 8 bases at J, with 5 bases between. Germline CDR1 and CDR2: MNHNY and SVGAGI (reference sequence). Measured with immunoSEQ multiplex PCR; TCRdb has only the in-frame clones, and not every one. In the table there are about 1.4 million clones, roughly 95% of which are singletons.

The source is a man under 40 in good health. The chain employs TRBV6-6 and TRBJ2-3, with D possibly TRBD2 on 5 matching bases. The material sequenced was naive CD4+ T cells sorted from blood. Subset in this sample: CD45RA+ positively selected. CDR3 in DNA: TGTGCCAGCAGTTACAGCGGTACGCAGTATTTT. Translation: CASSYSGTQYF.